This passage covers 28 T cell receptor beta chains from one sample sequenced in a study of identical twins. TCRdb independently ran MiXCR on the 5' RACE reads; one entry per CDR3 protein. The repertoire holds approximately 1.8 million distinct CDR3 sequences, with 32% as singletons. The sample consisted of cord blood. The receptors here all came from a newborn girl in good health.

The rearrangement uses TRBV28 and TRBJ1-2; no reliable D call. The germline V gene has CDR1 MDHEN and CDR2 SYDVKM. Trimming removed 3 bases at V and 0 bases at J, with 8 bases between. The CDR3 is 14 residues long. In DNA, the CDR3 is TGTGCCAGCAGTTTCGGCTTAACTAACTATGGCTACACCTTC. This gives the protein CASSFGLTNYGYTF.

This clonotype was detected only once. With a much larger clone just one base away, this may be a read error. This chain uses TRBV10-3 with TRBJ1-2; no clear D gene. Per germline, CDR1 ENHRY and CDR2 SYGVKD. Trimming stripped 2 bases from V and 3 bases from J, with 4 bases between. CDR3 length: 12 amino acids. The CDR3 reads CAISEPYYGYTF. The DNA of the CDR3 is TGTGCCATCAGTGAGCCGTACTATGGCTACACCTTC.

This chain uses TRBV6-5 with TRBJ1-5, with D possibly TRBD1 on 5 matching bases. The germline CDR1 and CDR2 sequences are MNHEY and SVGAGI. This CDR3 comprises 15 residues. Trimming removed 6 bases at V and 0 bases at J, with 12 bases between. Here the CDR3 reads CASSRTYNSNQPQHF. As DNA, the CDR3 is TGTGCCAGCAGCCGGACATATAATAGCAATCAGCCCCAGCATTTT.

At least ten counts were recorded for this clonotype. The rearrangement uses TRBV29-1 and TRBJ2-4, with a weak D call TRBD1 (5 bases). The CDR3 is 14 residues long. The V gene's germline CDR1 is SQVTM and CDR2 ANQGSEA. The V end lost 4 bases, the J end lost 1 base, and 11 bases lay between the germline ends. The CDR3 nucleotides are TGCAGCGTTGGGTTTCACAGGGCCAAAAACATTCAGTACTTC. It codes for CSVGFHRAKNIQYF.

The chain has TRBV13 and TRBJ2-5, with D possibly matching TRBD2 (6 bases). The V end lost 5 bases, the J end lost 11 bases, and 30 bases lay between the germline ends. CDR3 length equals 17 residues. The V gene's germline CDR1 is PRHDT and CDR2 FYEKMQ (reference sequence). The CDR3 region has the DNA TGTGCCAGCAGCCGATATCTTGGGACTTCGCCGAGGGGTGAGCAGTACTTC. Translating gives CASSRYLGTSPRGEQYF.

About this clonotype: An end of the junction does not agree with germline; a read error may underlie this. V is TRBV12-3 or TRBV12-4 and J is TRBJ2-3; D not resolved. CDR3 length: 13 amino acids. CDR3 residues: CASRGRGTDTEYF. The CDR3 bases are TGTGCCAGCAGAGGTCGAGGCACAGATACGGAGTATTTT.

V usage is TRBV28 and J usage is TRBJ2-3, with D perhaps given as TRBD1 or TRBD2 (5 bases each). The CDR3 is 17 amino acids. The germline V and J ends were trimmed by 3 bases and 5 bases, with 21 bases remaining between them. CDR1 is MDHEN and CDR2 is SYDVKM in the germline V gene. The CDR3 protein is CASSLGTPGKGRDTQYF. The DNA of the CDR3 is TGTGCCAGCAGTTTGGGGACCCCAGGGAAGGGTAGAGATACGCAGTATTTT.

The rearrangement joins TRBV11-1 to TRBJ2-7, with 10 bases matching TRBD2. The V gene's germline CDR1 is SGHAT and CDR2 FQDESV (reference sequence). This CDR3 spans 16 amino acids. With 5 bases clipped from V and 9 bases from J, the junction kept 16 bases outside the gene matches. The CDR3 spells CASSQEGLAGARRQYF. Written as DNA, the CDR3 is TGTGCCAGCAGCCAAGAGGGCCTAGCGGGAGCTCGTCGGCAGTACTTC.

Ten or more counts support this clonotype. The chain recombines TRBV4-2 with TRBJ2-1, with D unclear. CDR3 size: 14 residues. From germline, CDR1 is LGHNA and CDR2 YNFKEQ. Trimming took off 1 base at V and 9 bases at J, with 13 bases between the two ends. DNA of the CDR3: TGTGCCAGCAGCCAAGGTAAATTTGGAATTGAGCAGTTCTTC. This codes for CASSQGKFGIEQFF.

This clonotype was seen at least ten times. The V and J genes are TRBV29-1 and TRBJ1-2, with 8 bases lining up with TRBD1. Germline V CDR1 and CDR2: SQVTM, ANQGSEA. This CDR3 spans 13 amino acids. The V segment lost 1 base and the J segment 6 bases; nucleotides outside the gene matches: 4. The CDR3 bases are TGCAGCGTTGAAGCCGGACAGGGAAATGGCTACACCTTC. Translated: CSVEAGQGNGYTF.

J is TRBJ1-4 and V is TRBV7-9; unclear D gene. V was pared by 3 bases and J by 8 bases, with 13 bases between. The CDR3 totals 14 residues. CDR1 is SEHNR, CDR2 FQNEAQ, per germline (reference sequence). The CDR3 sequence: CASSFHTLGEKLFF. The DNA for the CDR3 is TGTGCCAGCAGCTTCCATACATTAGGCGAAAAACTGTTTTTT.

The chain combines TRBV12-3 or TRBV12-4 with TRBJ2-7; 8 bases align to TRBD2. V shed 4 bases and J 5 bases; nucleotides not matched to a gene: 10. The CDR3 contains 15 residues. The CDR3 bases are TGTGCCAGCAGTTCGGGACTAGAGTTAATCCACGAGCAGTACTTC. This gives the protein CASSSGLELIHEQYF.

The rearrangement links TRBV19 to TRBJ1-1; 7 bases line up with TRBD1. V gave up 3 bases and J gave up 5 bases; unmatched junction bases: 0. Looked up from germline, CDR1 is LNHDA and CDR2 is SQIVND (reference sequence). The CDR3 sequence is 12 residues long. CDR3 loop: CASSMDRTEAFF. The CDR3 DNA sequence: TGTGCCAGTAGTATGGACAGGACTGAAGCTTTCTTT. The full variable domain, its missing parts supplied by reference TRBV19 and TRBJ1-1, is DGGITQSPKYLFRKEGQNVTLSCEQNLNHDAMYWYRQDPGQGLRLIYYSQIVNDFQKGDIAEGYSVSREKKESFPLTVTSAQKNPTAFYLCASSMDRTEAFFGQGTRLTVV.

This clonotype showed up just a few times. J is TRBJ1-1 and V is TRBV5-1; 9 bases line up with TRBD1. Looked up from germline, CDR1 is SGHRS and CDR2 is YFSETQ. CDR3 size: 12 residues. Losses at the gene ends were 4 bases for V and 8 bases for J; bases not matched to a gene: 3. CDR3 in amino acids: CASSVGTGEAFF. Here the CDR3 DNA reads TGCGCCAGCAGCGTGGGGACAGGGGAAGCTTTCTTT.

This clonotype turned up a few times. This may be a read error: a much more frequent sequence differs by one nucleotide. The chain uses TRBV29-1 and TRBJ1-2, with 11 bases identical to TRBD1. The CDR3 length is 14 residues. Germline V gives CDR1 SQVTM, CDR2 ANQGSEA. The chain's CDR3 is CSVIPGQGDYGCTF. The CDR3 nucleotides are TGCAGCGTTATACCGGGACAGGGGGACTATGGCTGCACCTTC. Full variable domain (remainder filled in from reference TRBV29-1 and TRBJ1-2): SAVISQKPSRDICQRGTSLTIQCQVDSQVTMMFWYRQQPGQSLTLIATANQGSEATYESGFVIDKFPISRPNLTFSTLTVSNMSPEDSSIYLCSVIPGQGDYGCTFGSGTRLTVV.

The chain employs TRBV19 and TRBJ2-1; D assignment may be TRBD1 or TRBD2 (5 bases each). The better agreement between TRBJ2-7 and the DNA end casts doubt on the J call. This CDR3 comprises 15 residues. The germline CDR1 and CDR2 sequences are LNHDA and SQIVND (reference sequence). The CDR3 DNA reads as TGTGCCAGTAGGAGGCTCCGGGACCCTAACTACGAGCAGTACTTC. It specifies CASRRLRDPNYEQYF.

This clonotype has more than one count but fewer than ten. The chain links TRBV7-9 to TRBJ1-1; weak D call: TRBD1 (6 bases). V was cut by 1 base and J by 5 bases, with 17 bases left in between. The V gene's germline CDR1 is SEHNR and CDR2 FQNEAQ (reference sequence). There are 16 residues in the CDR3. The CDR3 DNA follows: TGTGCCAGCAGCTTAGTCGGAACAGGGCATGGGACTGAAGCTTTCTTT. This translates into CASSLVGTGHGTEAFF.

The chain couples TRBV10-3 to TRBJ2-7; D perhaps matches TRBD2 (6 bases). Trimming stripped 7 bases from V and 0 bases from J, with 19 bases between. This CDR3 has 16 residues. CDR1 is ENHRY and CDR2 is SYGVKD in the germline V gene. CDR3 loop: CAIMGPGTFSSYEQYF. The CDR3 DNA is TGTGCCATCATGGGGCCCGGGACTTTTAGCTCCTACGAGCAGTACTTC.

V usage is TRBV20-1 and J usage is TRBJ2-3, with TRBD2 matching over 10 bases. With 3 bases clipped from V and 4 bases from J, the junction kept 7 bases outside the gene matches. From germline, CDR1 is DFQATT and CDR2 SNEGSKA (reference sequence). The CDR3 is 15 residues long. The CDR3 DNA is TGCAGTGCTAGTCTACCCAGCGGGGGGGCAGATACGCAGTATTTT. This translates into CSASLPSGGADTQYF.

This chain uses TRBV9 with TRBJ2-1; a possible D gene is TRBD2 (5 bases). This CDR3 has 15 residues. V was shortened by 0 bases and J by 0 bases, with 7 bases between the two germline ends. Germline CDR1 SGDLS, CDR2 YYNGEE. CDR3 coding DNA: TGTGCCAGCAGCGTAGACGGGATCTCCTACAATGAGCAGTTCTTC. Amino acids: CASSVDGISYNEQFF.

In its sample, this clonotype was seen a few times. This chain connects TRBV2 to TRBJ1-4; perhaps TRBD1 as D (5 bases). Trimming took off 6 bases at V and 8 bases at J, with 16 bases between the two ends. The CDR3 has 14 amino acids. Germline CDR1 is SNHLY and CDR2 is FYNNEI. CDR3 protein: CASRKGRGSEKLFF. CDR3 in DNA: TGTGCCAGCAGGAAGGGGCGGGGGAGCGAAAAACTGTTTTTT. Based on the CDR3 plus reference TRBV2 and TRBJ1-4, the full variable domain is EPEVTQTPSHQVTQMGQEVILRCVPISNHLYFYWYRQILGQKVEFLVSFYNNEISEKSEIFDDQFSVERPDGSNFTLKIRSTKLEDSAMYFCASRKGRGSEKLFFGSGTQLSVL.

The chain has TRBV25-1 and TRBJ1-4; D not certain. CDR1 is MGHDK, CDR2 SYGVNS, per germline. V shed 5 bases and J shed 6 bases, with 16 bases lying between them. The CDR3 contains 15 residues. The CDR3 is CASSPAGRRDEKLFF. In nucleotides, the CDR3 is TGTGCCAGCAGTCCCGCGGGGAGGAGGGATGAAAAACTGTTTTTT.

Concerning this clonotype itself: Being one base from a much bigger clone, this may be a read error. This chain uses TRBV12-3 or TRBV12-4 with TRBJ2-5; D not certain. The CDR3 sequence is 16 residues long. V shed 7 bases and J shed 11 bases, with 29 bases lying between them. CDR3 region: CASTIRAPKPSNEQYF. The CDR3 DNA is TGTGCCAGCACCATCCGGGCCCCCAAGCCCTCCAATGAGCAGTACTTC.

This clonotype has just a few counts. The rearrangement uses TRBV20-1 and TRBJ2-5; TRBD1 aligns across 7 bases. CDR1 and CDR2 from the germline V gene are DFQATT and SNEGSKA (reference sequence). Trimming took 1 base from V and 2 from J; bases not matched to a gene: 10. The CDR3 contains 16 residues. The CDR3 DNA reads TGCAGTGCTAGAGGGAGATCGACAGGGTGTCAAGAGACCCAGTACTTC. Its translation is CSARGRSTGCQETQYF.

This chain uses TRBV12-3 or TRBV12-4 with TRBJ2-2, with a tentative D call TRBD1 (6 bases). Trimming shortened V by 6 bases and J by 2 bases, and 19 bases separated the two germline ends. The CDR3 sequence is 17 residues long. The CDR3 loop reads CASSRRQDQRNTGELFF. CDR3 sequence (DNA): TGTGCCAGCAGCCGTCGACAGGACCAACGTAACACCGGGGAGCTGTTTTTT.

The chain recombines TRBV4-1 with TRBJ2-5, with D uncertain. This CDR3 comprises 13 residues. Trimming took off 4 bases at V and 5 bases at J, with 11 bases between the two ends. Looked up from germline, CDR1 is MGHRA and CDR2 is YSYEKL. The CDR3 spells CASSRDLGETQYF. The CDR3 bases are TGCGCCAGCAGCCGAGATCTCGGGGAGACCCAGTACTTC.

This clonotype was seen more than once but under ten times. J is TRBJ1-2 and V is TRBV7-9; tentative D call: TRBD1 (6 bases). This CDR3 spans 16 amino acids. Germline V gene sequence: CDR1 SEHNR, CDR2 FQNEAQ (reference sequence). V gave up 2 bases and J gave up 4 bases, with 17 bases separating them. The CDR3 coding sequence is TGTGCCAGCAGCTTAAGGGCAGGGGTCTTAGGCTATGGCTACACCTTC. Protein sequence: CASSLRAGVLGYGYTF.

This chain uses TRBV25-1 with TRBJ2-5; 11 bases agree with TRBD2. There are 16 residues in the CDR3. Trimming removed 4 bases from V and 4 bases from J; junction bases left unmatched: 8. From germline, CDR1 is MGHDK and CDR2 SYGVNS. The CDR3 DNA reads TGTGCCAGCAGTGTTCTAACTAGCGGGGGATTAGAGACCCAGTACTTC. Its protein is CASSVLTSGGLETQYF.